A selection of T cell receptor beta chains follows, all from one sample in a study of blood T cell repertoires in COVID-19. TCRdb's copy holds only in-frame clones and misses some; the assay was immunoSEQ multiplex PCR. The table lists some 180,000 clones, around 80% of them singletons. The material sequenced was peripheral blood. The receptors were gathered from a man aged 50 or older who had recovered from COVID-19. The CDR3 runs from the conserved cysteine through the conserved F or W. The D gene is left open where the match is weak. The size entry is marked missing in some rows and otherwise reads once, few, many or a size class.

len: 13; v_gene: TRBV10-3; d_gene: .; abundance: .; j_gene: TRBJ2-7; CDR3aa: CAISGTASYEQYF; CDR3nt: TGTGCCATCAGTGGGACAGCCTCCTACGAGCAGTACTTC
len: 14; v_gene: TRBV5-1; d_gene: .; abundance: .; j_gene: TRBJ2-7; CDR3aa: CASSPDHRANEQYF; CDR3nt: TGCGCCAGCAGCCCGGACCACAGGGCCAACGAGCAGTACTTC
len: 14; v_gene: TRBV5-1; d_gene: .; abundance: .; j_gene: TRBJ2-7; CDR3aa: CASSLSRYPYEQYF; CDR3nt: TGCGCCAGCAGCTTGTCGCGCTATCCCTACGAGCAGTACTTC
len: 14; v_gene: TRBV11-2; d_gene: .; abundance: .; j_gene: TRBJ2-2; CDR3aa: CAWRWALNTGELFF; CDR3nt: TGTGCCTGGCGCTGGGCCCTGAACACCGGGGAGCTGTTTTTT
len: 13; v_gene: TRBV10-1; d_gene: .; abundance: .; j_gene: TRBJ2-7; CDR3aa: CASSEDRSYEQYF; CDR3nt: TGCGCCAGCAGTGAGGACAGGTCCTACGAGCAGTACTTC
len: 14; v_gene: TRBV28; d_gene: .; abundance: once; j_gene: TRBJ1-1; CDR3aa: CASSPVDTNTEAFF; CDR3nt: TGTGCCAGCAGTCCCGTCGACACGAACACTGAAGCTTTCTTT
len: 16; v_gene: TRBV7-9; d_gene: TRBD1; abundance: .; j_gene: TRBJ2-3; CDR3aa: CASSYLRGRTTDTQYF; CDR3nt: TGTGCCAGCAGCTATCTCAGGGGGCGAACGACAGATACGCAGTATTTT
len: 11; v_gene: TRBV12-3/TRBV12-4; d_gene: .; abundance: .; j_gene: TRBJ2-1; CDR3aa: CASNTGDEQFF; CDR3nt: TGTGCCAGCAACACAGGAGACGAGCAGTTCTTC
len: 15; v_gene: TRBV5-1; d_gene: .; abundance: .; j_gene: TRBJ2-5; CDR3aa: CASSFLLAAQETQYF; CDR3nt: TGCGCCAGCAGCTTTTTACTAGCAGCACAAGAGACCCAGTACTTC
len: 14; v_gene: TRBV7-3; d_gene: .; abundance: few; j_gene: TRBJ2-1; CDR3aa: CASSLGGNSDEQFF; CDR3nt: TGTGCCAGCAGCTTAGGAGGGAACAGCGATGAGCAGTTCTTC
len: 14; v_gene: TRBV6-6; d_gene: .; abundance: .; j_gene: TRBJ2-5; CDR3aa: CASSYSRGQETQYF; CDR3nt: TGTGCCAGCAGTTACAGTAGGGGGCAAGAGACCCAGTACTTC
len: 17; v_gene: TRBV27; d_gene: TRBD1; abundance: .; j_gene: TRBJ2-7; CDR3aa: CASSLFSSGQGFNEQYF; CDR3nt: TGTGCCAGCAGTTTATTTAGTTCAGGACAGGGGTTCAACGAGCAGTACTTC
len: 13; v_gene: TRBV19; d_gene: .; abundance: .; j_gene: TRBJ1-2; CDR3aa: CASSKTGNYGYTF; CDR3nt: TGTGCCAGTAGTAAGACCGGGAACTATGGCTACACCTTC
len: 15; v_gene: TRBV2; d_gene: .; abundance: .; j_gene: TRBJ2-5; CDR3aa: CASSVRGLSRETQYF; CDR3nt: TGTGCCAGCAGTGTCCGAGGGTTATCGCGAGAGACCCAGTACTTC
len: 14; v_gene: TRBV28; d_gene: .; abundance: .; j_gene: TRBJ2-7; CDR3aa: CASSTRENTYEQYF; CDR3nt: TGTGCCAGCAGCACCCGGGAGAACACCTACGAGCAGTACTTC
len: 15; v_gene: TRBV6-5; d_gene: TRBD1; abundance: .; j_gene: TRBJ2-1; CDR3aa: CASSSGTGTYNEQFF; CDR3nt: TGTGCCAGCAGTTCGGGGACAGGAACCTACAATGAGCAGTTCTTC
len: 14; v_gene: TRBV15; d_gene: TRBD1; abundance: .; j_gene: TRBJ1-1; CDR3aa: CATSSRQGTVEAFF; CDR3nt: TGTGCCACCAGCTCACGACAGGGGACGGTTGAAGCTTTCTTT
len: 16; v_gene: TRBV4-1; d_gene: .; abundance: .; j_gene: TRBJ2-1; CDR3aa: CASSQEQPSSYNEQFF; CDR3nt: TGCGCCAGCAGCCAAGAGCAGCCTAGCTCCTACAATGAGCAGTTCTTC
len: 14; v_gene: TRBV29-1; d_gene: .; abundance: .; j_gene: TRBJ2-1; CDR3aa: CSQKGGSSYNEQFF; CDR3nt: TGCAGCCAAAAGGGGGGGAGCTCCTACAATGAGCAGTTCTTC
len: 14; v_gene: TRBV4-3; d_gene: .; abundance: .; j_gene: TRBJ2-7; CDR3aa: CASSSQTGAYEQYF; CDR3nt: TGCGCCAGCAGCTCACAAACAGGCGCCTACGAGCAGTACTTC
len: 15; v_gene: TRBV29-1; d_gene: .; abundance: .; j_gene: TRBJ2-1; CDR3aa: CSGKGHFSSYNEQFF; CDR3nt: TGCAGCGGGAAGGGACATTTCAGCTCCTACAATGAGCAGTTCTTC
len: 16; v_gene: TRBV21-1; d_gene: .; abundance: once; j_gene: TRBJ2-7; CDR3aa: CASSKGGGSGIYEQYF; CDR3nt: TGTGCCAGCAGCAAAGGTGGGGGTAGCGGGATATACGAGCAGTACTTC
len: 14; v_gene: TRBV11-2; d_gene: TRBD2; abundance: .; j_gene: TRBJ2-2; CDR3aa: CATGLAANTGELFF; CDR3nt: TGTGCCACCGGACTAGCGGCGAACACCGGGGAGCTGTTTTTT
len: 11; v_gene: TRBV10-2; d_gene: .; abundance: .; j_gene: TRBJ2-2; CDR3aa: CASTTGGELFF; CDR3nt: TGCGCCAGCACCACCGGCGGGGAGCTGTTTTTT
len: 15; v_gene: TRBV5-1; d_gene: TRBD2; abundance: few; j_gene: TRBJ2-1; CDR3aa: CASSLGSSGYNEQFF; CDR3nt: TGCGCCAGCAGCCTCGGGTCTAGCGGGTACAATGAGCAGTTCTTC
len: 13; v_gene: TRBV15; d_gene: .; abundance: once; j_gene: TRBJ2-7; CDR3aa: CATSRELQGEQYF; CDR3nt: TGTGCCACCAGCAGAGAACTACAGGGAGAGCAGTACTTC
len: 12; v_gene: TRBV12-3/TRBV12-4; d_gene: .; abundance: few; j_gene: TRBJ1-2; CDR3aa: CASSSLREGYTF; CDR3nt: TGTGCCAGCAGTTCCCTTCGGGAGGGCTACACCTTC
len: 14; v_gene: TRBV7-3; d_gene: .; abundance: once; j_gene: TRBJ2-3; CDR3aa: CASSPGLAADTQYF; CDR3nt: TGTGCCAGCAGCCCAGGACTTGCTGCAGATACGCAGTATTTT
len: 14; v_gene: TRBV6-5; d_gene: TRBD1; abundance: once; j_gene: TRBJ2-7; CDR3aa: CASSDRDSAYEQYF; CDR3nt: TGTGCCAGCAGCGACCGGGACAGCGCCTACGAGCAGTACTTC
len: 19; v_gene: TRBV6-1; d_gene: .; abundance: .; j_gene: TRBJ2-1; CDR3aa: CASSAFAPTGPSSYNEQFF; CDR3nt: TGTGCCAGCAGTGCGTTTGCCCCTACAGGTCCAAGCTCCTACAATGAGCAGTTCTTC
len: 16; v_gene: TRBV19; d_gene: .; abundance: many; j_gene: TRBJ1-5; CDR3aa: CASKGGGARSNQPQHF; CDR3nt: TGTGCCAGTAAGGGAGGGGGGGCGAGGAGCAATCAGCCCCAGCATTTT
len: 16; v_gene: TRBV2; d_gene: TRBD2; abundance: few; j_gene: TRBJ2-5; CDR3aa: CASTNAGGPFKETQYF; CDR3nt: TGTGCCAGCACCAATGCGGGAGGGCCCTTTAAAGAGACCCAGTACTTC
len: 14; v_gene: TRBV28; d_gene: TRBD1; abundance: few; j_gene: TRBJ1-3; CDR3aa: CASSRQGLGNTIYF; CDR3nt: TGTGCCAGCAGCCGACAGGGATTAGGAAACACCATATATTTT
len: 15; v_gene: TRBV12-5; d_gene: .; abundance: .; j_gene: TRBJ2-6; CDR3aa: CASGPGGRGANVLTF; CDR3nt: TGTGCTAGTGGCCCAGGGGGGCGAGGGGCCAACGTCCTGACTTTC
len: 15; v_gene: TRBV9; d_gene: TRBD2; abundance: .; j_gene: TRBJ2-5; CDR3aa: CASSTASGRTETQYF; CDR3nt: TGTGCCAGCAGCACCGCTAGCGGGAGGACCGAGACCCAGTACTTC
len: 17; v_gene: TRBV19; d_gene: .; abundance: .; j_gene: TRBJ1-6; CDR3aa: CASSIVAALQRGSPLHF; CDR3nt: TGTGCCAGTAGTATAGTGGCGGCCCTCCAGAGAGGTTCACCCCTCCACTTT
len: 13; v_gene: TRBV24-1; d_gene: .; abundance: .; j_gene: TRBJ2-2; CDR3aa: CASGADPTGELFF; CDR3nt: TGTGCCAGTGGGGCAGACCCAACCGGGGAGCTGTTTTTT
len: 17; v_gene: TRBV19; d_gene: TRBD2; abundance: .; j_gene: TRBJ2-1; CDR3aa: CASSTSGTSGGHNEQFF; CDR3nt: TGTGCCAGTAGTACGTCGGGAACTAGCGGAGGGCACAATGAGCAGTTCTTC
len: 16; v_gene: TRBV4-1; d_gene: TRBD2; abundance: .; j_gene: TRBJ2-5; CDR3aa: CASSPGPGLGGETQYF; CDR3nt: TGCGCCAGCAGCCCAGGACCGGGACTAGGGGGGGAGACCCAGTACTTC
len: 13; v_gene: TRBV10-2; d_gene: TRBD1; abundance: .; j_gene: TRBJ1-2; CDR3aa: CASRDRGHYGYTF; CDR3nt: TGCGCCAGCAGAGACAGGGGGCACTATGGCTACACCTTC
len: 15; v_gene: TRBV6-5; d_gene: TRBD1; abundance: .; j_gene: TRBJ2-1; CDR3aa: CASGGSGTGTNEQFF; CDR3nt: TGTGCCAGCGGGGGCAGCGGGACAGGGACCAATGAGCAGTTCTTC